Listed below are T cell receptor beta chains from one sample, sequenced in a study of blood T cell repertoires in COVID-19. Measured with immunoSEQ multiplex PCR; TCRdb has only the in-frame clones, and not every one. The sample carries hundreds of thousands of clones, around nine tenths recorded once. Sequencing used peripheral blood. The source is a human donor in a cohort sampled during active COVID-19. CDR3s leave out the opening cysteine and the closing phenylalanine or tryptophan.

V gene	J gene	CDR3 protein
TRBV30	TRBJ2-6	AWKQGTANVLT
TRBV4-2	TRBJ2-5	ASSQDSLAGPNQETQY
TRBV5-1	TRBJ1-1	ASSLASRGLEAF
TRBV6-5	TRBJ1-1	ASSLTTTGDTEAF
TRBV28	TRBJ1-5	ASSLSLFNQPQH
TRBV19	TRBJ2-2	ASSKTSYTGELF
TRBV18	TRBJ1-1	ASSPPSGYNTEAF
TRBV10-3	TRBJ2-3	AISERVKTGREDTQY
TRBV7-8	TRBJ1-2	ASSLLYQGPRLNYGYT
TRBV5-1	TRBJ1-1	ASSLGQGALTEAF
TRBV7-9	TRBJ1-2	ASSLLQANYGYT
TRBV7-2	TRBJ2-5	ASRLRGTSGGQETQY
TRBV7-2	TRBJ2-1	ASRTSRGESSYNEQF
TRBV7-2	TRBJ2-7	ASSLGLASYEQY
TRBV7-8	TRBJ1-3	ASSPLRGTGNTIY
TRBV2	TRBJ1-5	ASSGQGSNQPQH
TRBV28	TRBJ1-2	ASRPTGSYGYT
TRBV30	TRBJ1-4	AWSPTTGFEKLF
TRBV28	TRBJ2-7	ASSRVAYEQY
TRBV2	TRBJ2-1	ASDSTGSSPYNEQF
TRBV7-2	TRBJ2-7	ASRFTGLAGSRQY
TRBV7-9	TRBJ1-4	ASSGGQGVDEKLF
TRBV5-4	TRBJ1-2	ASSDTSYGYT
TRBV12-3/TRBV12-4	TRBJ1-2	ASSRTVGGYT
TRBV4-2	TRBJ2-5	ASSQEDRLAGETQY
TRBV10-3	TRBJ2-1	AISESGGAGRSSYNEQF
TRBV24-1	TRBJ2-3	ATSDRQGLAGGPRDTQY
TRBV7-8	TRBJ2-1	ASSLARGGALEQF
TRBV12-3/TRBV12-4	TRBJ2-2	ASSPGETGELF
TRBV6-5	TRBJ1-1	ASSYSANTEAF
TRBV19	TRBJ2-7	ASSIVGGEDEQY
TRBV5-1	TRBJ1-3	ASSSGTGGTGNTIY
TRBV5-1	TRBJ2-7	ASSVAAPGGWVAGASGEQY
TRBV28	TRBJ2-1	ASSPIPSGRNNEQF
TRBV14	TRBJ1-1	ASSQYTDRVNTEAF
TRBV5-5	TRBJ1-1	ASNPGTGMRGTEAF
TRBV9	TRBJ2-2	ASSVGRVSTGELF
TRBV6-1	TRBJ2-7	ASSERRTGQGEQY
TRBV5-1	TRBJ2-2	ASSYDEGVTGELF
TRBV21-1	TRBJ2-5	ASGKSGETQY
TRBV18	TRBJ2-3	ASSPGQGGLSHTDTQY
TRBV25-1	TRBJ2-5	ASSGVGDSEETQY
TRBV5-6	TRBJ2-7	ASTKDGGFSYEQY
TRBV28	TRBJ2-3	ASSSRDTYTDTQY
TRBV27	TRBJ2-7	ASSLFSGSYEQY
TRBV6-5	TRBJ1-5	ASRPSRVQPQH
TRBV6-5	TRBJ1-4	ASRHPGQGREKLF
TRBV3-1/TRBV3-2	TRBJ2-2	ASSQRYAGGDTGELF
TRBV5-1	TRBJ2-1	ASSLLGQGNHEQF